Below are 2 T cell receptor beta chains sequenced from a single sample in a study of T cell repertoires in cytomegalovirus infection. These receptors have no identified antigens. TCRdb reprocessed the reads with MiXCR, giving one entry per CDR3 protein. The sample shows hundreds of thousands of distinct CDR3 sequences, under 45% of them seen only once. Sample: cultured PBMCs, taken from culture after CMV antigen stimulation. The receptors derive from a human donor in good health (CMV status not recorded). Some clones in this sample may be carry-over from other donors' samples.

The V and J genes are TRBV28 and TRBJ1-5; D uncertain. CDR3 size: 13 residues. CDR1 is MDHEN, CDR2 SYDVKM, per germline. The V end was cut by 4 bases, the J end by 1 base, with 5 bases between. The CDR3 loop is CASSSPSNQPQHF. The CDR3 DNA follows: TGTGCCAGCAGTTCACCGAGCAATCAGCCCCAGCATTTT.

This chain connects TRBV19 to TRBJ2-7, with D possibly being TRBD1 or TRBD2 (5 bases each). From germline, CDR1 is LNHDA and CDR2 SQIVND (reference sequence). Trimming took off 3 bases at V and 4 bases at J, with 13 bases between the two ends. CDR3 length equals 14 residues. The CDR3: CASSMGRSDYEQYF. The CDR3 coding sequence is TGTGCCAGTAGTATGGGACGGAGTGATTACGAGCAGTACTTC.